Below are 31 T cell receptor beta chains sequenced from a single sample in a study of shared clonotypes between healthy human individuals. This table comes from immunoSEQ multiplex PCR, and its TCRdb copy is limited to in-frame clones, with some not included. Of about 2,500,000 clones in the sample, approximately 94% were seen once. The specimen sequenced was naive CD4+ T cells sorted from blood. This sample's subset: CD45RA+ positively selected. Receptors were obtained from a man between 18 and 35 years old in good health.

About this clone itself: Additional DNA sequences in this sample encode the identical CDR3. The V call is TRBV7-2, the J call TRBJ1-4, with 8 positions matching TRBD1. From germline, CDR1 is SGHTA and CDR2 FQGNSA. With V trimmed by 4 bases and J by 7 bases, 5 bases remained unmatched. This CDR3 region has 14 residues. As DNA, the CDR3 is TGTGCCAGCAGCTCCGGACAGGGTGGTGAAAAACTGTTTTTT. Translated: CASSSGQGGEKLFF.

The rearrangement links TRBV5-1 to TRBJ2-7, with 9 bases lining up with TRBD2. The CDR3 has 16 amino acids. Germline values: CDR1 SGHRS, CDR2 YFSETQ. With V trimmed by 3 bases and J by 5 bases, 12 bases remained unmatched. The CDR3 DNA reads TGCGCCAGCAGCTCTCCCGGACTAGCGATGATTCACGAGCAGTACTTC. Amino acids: CASSSPGLAMIHEQYF.

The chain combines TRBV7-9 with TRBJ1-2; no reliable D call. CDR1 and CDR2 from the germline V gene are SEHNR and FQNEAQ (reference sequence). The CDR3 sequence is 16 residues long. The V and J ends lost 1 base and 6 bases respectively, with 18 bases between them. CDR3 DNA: TGTGCCAGCAGCTTAGACATGGTGCAGAAGGCTCATGGCTACACCTTC. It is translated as CASSLDMVQKAHGYTF.

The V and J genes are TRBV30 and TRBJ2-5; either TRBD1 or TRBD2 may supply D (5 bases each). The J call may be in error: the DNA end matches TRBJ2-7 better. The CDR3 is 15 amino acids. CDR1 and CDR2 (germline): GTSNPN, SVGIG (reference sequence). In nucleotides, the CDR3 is TGTGCCTGGAGTGTAGTTAAGGGGAGCTCCTACGAGCAGTACTTC. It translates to CAWSVVKGSSYEQYF.

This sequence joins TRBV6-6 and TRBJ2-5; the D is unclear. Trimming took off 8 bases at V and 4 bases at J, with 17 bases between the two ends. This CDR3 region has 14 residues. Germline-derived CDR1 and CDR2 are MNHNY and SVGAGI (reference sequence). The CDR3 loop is CASGRVGNRETQYF. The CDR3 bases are TGTGCCAGCGGACGGGTGGGCAATCGAGAGACCCAGTACTTC.

The DNA of the CDR3 is TGTGCCAGTATCCCTCGGGGGGGAGGCAATCAGCCCCAGCATTTT. Its protein is CASIPRGGGNQPQHF. V gene TRBV19 combines with J gene TRBJ1-5; a possible D gene is TRBD1 (5 bases). The germline V gene encodes CDR1 LNHDA and CDR2 SQIVND (reference sequence). With 7 bases removed from V and 2 bases from J, the gap between germline ends came to 15 bases. This CDR3 has 15 amino acids.

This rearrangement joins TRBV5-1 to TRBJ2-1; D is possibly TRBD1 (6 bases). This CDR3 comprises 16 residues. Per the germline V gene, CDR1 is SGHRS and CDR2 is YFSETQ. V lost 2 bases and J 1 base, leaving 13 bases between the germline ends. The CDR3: CASSFSTGLSYNEQFF. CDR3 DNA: TGCGCCAGCAGCTTCTCGACAGGCCTATCCTACAATGAGCAGTTCTTC.

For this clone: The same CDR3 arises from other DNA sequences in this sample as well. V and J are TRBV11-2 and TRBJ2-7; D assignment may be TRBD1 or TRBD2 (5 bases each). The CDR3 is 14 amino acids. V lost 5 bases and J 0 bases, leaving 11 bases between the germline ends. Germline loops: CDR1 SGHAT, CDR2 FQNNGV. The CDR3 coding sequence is TGTGCCAGCAGCCTAGGGACGTCCTCCTACGAGCAGTACTTC. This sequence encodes CASSLGTSSYEQYF.

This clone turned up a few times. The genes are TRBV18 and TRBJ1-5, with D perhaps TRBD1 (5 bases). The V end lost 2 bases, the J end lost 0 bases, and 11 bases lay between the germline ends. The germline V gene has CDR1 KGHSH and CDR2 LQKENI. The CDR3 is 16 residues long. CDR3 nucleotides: TGTGCCAGCTCACCAGAGACAGCTTATAGCAATCAGCCCCAGCATTTT. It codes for CASSPETAYSNQPQHF. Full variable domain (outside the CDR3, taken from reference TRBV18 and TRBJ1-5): NAGVMQNPRHLVRRRGQEARLRCSPMKGHSHVYWYRQLPEEGLKFMVYLQKENIIDESGMPKERFSAEFPKEGPSILRIQQVVRGDSAAYFCASSPETAYSNQPQHFGDGTRLSIL.

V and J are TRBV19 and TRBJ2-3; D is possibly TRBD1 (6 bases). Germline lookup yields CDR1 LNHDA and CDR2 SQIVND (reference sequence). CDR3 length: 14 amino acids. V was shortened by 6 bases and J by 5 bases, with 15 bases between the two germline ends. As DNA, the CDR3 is TGTGCCAGTAGCCAAAGGGGGTCCAAAGATACGCAGTATTTT. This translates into CASSQRGSKDTQYF.

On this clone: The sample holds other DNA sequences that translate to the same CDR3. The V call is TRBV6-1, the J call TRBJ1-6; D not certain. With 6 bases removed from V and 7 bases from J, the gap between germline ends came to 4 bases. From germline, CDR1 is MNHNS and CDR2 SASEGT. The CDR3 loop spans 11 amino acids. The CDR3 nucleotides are TGTGCCAGCAGCGTCAATTCACCCCTCCACTTT. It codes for CASSVNSPLHF.

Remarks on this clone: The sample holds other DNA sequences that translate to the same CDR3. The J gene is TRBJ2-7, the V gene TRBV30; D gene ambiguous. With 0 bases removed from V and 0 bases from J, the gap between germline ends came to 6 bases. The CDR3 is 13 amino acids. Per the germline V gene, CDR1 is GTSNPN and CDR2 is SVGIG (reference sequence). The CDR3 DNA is TGTGCCTGGAGTGTAGACTCCTCCTACGAGCAGTACTTC. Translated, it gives CAWSVDSSYEQYF.

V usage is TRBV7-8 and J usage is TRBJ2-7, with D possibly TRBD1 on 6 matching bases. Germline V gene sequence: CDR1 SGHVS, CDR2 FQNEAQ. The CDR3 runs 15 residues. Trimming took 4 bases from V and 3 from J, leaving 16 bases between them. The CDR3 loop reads CASSYFGQTRYEQYF. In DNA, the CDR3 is TGTGCCAGCAGCTACTTCGGACAGACTCGCTACGAGCAGTACTTC.

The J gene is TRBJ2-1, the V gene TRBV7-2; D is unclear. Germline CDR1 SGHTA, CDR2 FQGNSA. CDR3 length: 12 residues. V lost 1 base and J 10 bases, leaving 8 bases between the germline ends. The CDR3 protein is CASSLVGFEQFF. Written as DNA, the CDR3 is TGTGCCAGCAGCTTAGTCGGCTTCGAGCAGTTCTTC.

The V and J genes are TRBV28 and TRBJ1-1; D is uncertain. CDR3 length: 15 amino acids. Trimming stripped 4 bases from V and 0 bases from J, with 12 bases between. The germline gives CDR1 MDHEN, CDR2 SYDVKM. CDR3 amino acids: CASSSPTGMNTEAFF. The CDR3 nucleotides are TGTGCCAGCAGTTCACCGACGGGCATGAACACTGAAGCTTTCTTT.

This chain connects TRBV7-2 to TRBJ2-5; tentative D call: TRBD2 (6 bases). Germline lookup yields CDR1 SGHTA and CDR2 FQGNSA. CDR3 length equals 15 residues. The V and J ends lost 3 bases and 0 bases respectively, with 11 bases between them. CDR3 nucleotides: TGTGCCAGCAGCTTTAGTTTAGCGGACCAAGAGACCCAGTACTTC. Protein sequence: CASSFSLADQETQYF.

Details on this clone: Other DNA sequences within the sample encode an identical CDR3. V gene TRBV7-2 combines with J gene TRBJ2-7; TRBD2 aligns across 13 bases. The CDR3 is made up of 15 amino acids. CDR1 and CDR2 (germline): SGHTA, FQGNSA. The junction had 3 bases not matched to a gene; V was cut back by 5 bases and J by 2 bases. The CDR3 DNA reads TGTGCCAGCAGCCCTGGACTAGCGGGAGCCTACGAGCAGTACTTC. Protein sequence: CASSPGLAGAYEQYF.

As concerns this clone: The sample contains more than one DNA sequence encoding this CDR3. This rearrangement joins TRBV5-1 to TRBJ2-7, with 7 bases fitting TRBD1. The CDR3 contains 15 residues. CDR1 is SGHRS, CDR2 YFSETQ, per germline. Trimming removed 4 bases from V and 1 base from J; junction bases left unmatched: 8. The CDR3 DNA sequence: TGCGCCAGCAGCCCAAGACAGGGCACATCCTACGAGCAGTACTTC. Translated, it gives CASSPRQGTSYEQYF.

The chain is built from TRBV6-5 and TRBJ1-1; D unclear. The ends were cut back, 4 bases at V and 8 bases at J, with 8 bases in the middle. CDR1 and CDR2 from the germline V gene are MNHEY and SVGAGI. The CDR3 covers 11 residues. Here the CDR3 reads CASSLGPEAFF. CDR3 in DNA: TGTGCCAGCAGTTTAGGACCCGAAGCTTTCTTT.

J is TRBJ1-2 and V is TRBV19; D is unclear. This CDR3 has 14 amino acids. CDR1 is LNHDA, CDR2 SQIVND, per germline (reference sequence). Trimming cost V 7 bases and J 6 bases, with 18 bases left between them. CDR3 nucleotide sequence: TGTGCCAGTAAGAGTATGGTCGTACGCCATGGCTACACCTTC. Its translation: CASKSMVVRHGYTF.

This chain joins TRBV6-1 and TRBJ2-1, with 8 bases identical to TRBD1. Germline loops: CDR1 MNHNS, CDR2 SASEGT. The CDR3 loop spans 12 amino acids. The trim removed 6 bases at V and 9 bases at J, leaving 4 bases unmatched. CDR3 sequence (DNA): TGTGCCAGCAGGCCAGGGGGCGGTGAGCAGTTCTTC. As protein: CASRPGGGEQFF.

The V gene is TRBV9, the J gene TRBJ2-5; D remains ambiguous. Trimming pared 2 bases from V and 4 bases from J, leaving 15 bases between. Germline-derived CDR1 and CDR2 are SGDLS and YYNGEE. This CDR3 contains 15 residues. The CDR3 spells CASSVSGAPTETQYF. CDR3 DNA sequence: TGTGCCAGCAGCGTTTCAGGAGCTCCGACAGAGACCCAGTACTTC.

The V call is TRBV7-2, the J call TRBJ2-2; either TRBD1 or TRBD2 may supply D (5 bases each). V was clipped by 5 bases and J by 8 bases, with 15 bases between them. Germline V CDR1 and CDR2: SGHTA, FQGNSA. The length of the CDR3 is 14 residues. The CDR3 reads CASSPGTARGELFF. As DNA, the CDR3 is TGTGCCAGCAGCCCTGGGACGGCCCGAGGGGAGCTGTTTTTT.

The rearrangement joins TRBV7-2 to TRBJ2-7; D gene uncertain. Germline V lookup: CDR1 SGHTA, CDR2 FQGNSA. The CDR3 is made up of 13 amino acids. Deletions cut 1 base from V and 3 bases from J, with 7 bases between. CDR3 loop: CASSLVDGYEQYF. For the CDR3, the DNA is TGTGCCAGCAGCTTAGTTGATGGCTACGAGCAGTACTTC. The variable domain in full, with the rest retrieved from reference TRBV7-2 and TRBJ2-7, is GAGVSQSPSNKVTEKGKDVELRCDPISGHTALYWYRQSLGQGLEFLIYFQGNSAPDKSGLPSDRFSAERTGGSVSTLTIQRTQQEDSAVYLCASSLVDGYEQYFGPGTRLTVT.

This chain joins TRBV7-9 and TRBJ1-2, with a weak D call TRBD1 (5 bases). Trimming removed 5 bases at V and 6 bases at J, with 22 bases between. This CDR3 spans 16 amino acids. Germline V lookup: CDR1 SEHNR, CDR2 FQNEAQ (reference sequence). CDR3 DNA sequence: TGTGCCAGCAGCAAATTTTTAAGCAGGGATTACGATGGCTACACCTTC. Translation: CASSKFLSRDYDGYTF.

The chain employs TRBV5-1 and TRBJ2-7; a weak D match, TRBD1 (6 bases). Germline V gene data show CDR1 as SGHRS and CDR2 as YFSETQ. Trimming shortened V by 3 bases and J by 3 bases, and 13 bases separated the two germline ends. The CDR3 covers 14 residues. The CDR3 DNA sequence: TGCGCCAGCAGCTCCGGGGAAGGGGGCTACGAGCAGTACTTC. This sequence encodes CASSSGEGGYEQYF.

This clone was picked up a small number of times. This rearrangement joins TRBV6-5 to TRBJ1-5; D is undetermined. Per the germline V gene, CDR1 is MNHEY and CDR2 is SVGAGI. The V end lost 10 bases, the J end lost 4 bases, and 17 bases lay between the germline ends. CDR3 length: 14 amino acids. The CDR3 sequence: CATTRRRRNQPQHF. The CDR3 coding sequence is TGTGCCACCACGAGAAGGCGGCGGAATCAGCCCCAGCATTTT.

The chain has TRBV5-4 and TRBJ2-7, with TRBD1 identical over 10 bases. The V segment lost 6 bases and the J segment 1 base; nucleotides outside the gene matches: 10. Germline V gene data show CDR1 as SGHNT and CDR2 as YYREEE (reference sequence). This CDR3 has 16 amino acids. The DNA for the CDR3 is TGTGCCAGCACCACTTCGGGGGGACAGGGGTCCTACGAGCAGTACTTC. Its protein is CASTTSGGQGSYEQYF.

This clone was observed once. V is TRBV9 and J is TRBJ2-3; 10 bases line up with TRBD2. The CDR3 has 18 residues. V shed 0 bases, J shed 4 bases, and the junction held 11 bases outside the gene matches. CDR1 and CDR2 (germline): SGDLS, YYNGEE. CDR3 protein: CASSVALMSGRAADTQYF. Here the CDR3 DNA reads TGTGCCAGCAGCGTAGCACTTATGAGCGGGAGGGCCGCAGATACGCAGTATTTT.

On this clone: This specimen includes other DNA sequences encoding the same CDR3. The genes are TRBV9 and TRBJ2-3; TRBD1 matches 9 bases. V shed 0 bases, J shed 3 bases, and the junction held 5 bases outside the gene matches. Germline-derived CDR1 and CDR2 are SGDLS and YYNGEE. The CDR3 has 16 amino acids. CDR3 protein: CASSVGPGQGTDTQYF. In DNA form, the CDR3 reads TGTGCCAGCAGCGTAGGCCCGGGACAGGGAACAGATACGCAGTATTTT.

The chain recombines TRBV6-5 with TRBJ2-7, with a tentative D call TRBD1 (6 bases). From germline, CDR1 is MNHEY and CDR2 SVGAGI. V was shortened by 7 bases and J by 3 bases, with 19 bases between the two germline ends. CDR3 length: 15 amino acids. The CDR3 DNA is TGTGCCAGCAAGGATCCCGGGACAAGCATCTACGAGCAGTACTTC. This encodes CASKDPGTSIYEQYF.